These 26 T cell receptor beta chains were sequenced from one sample in a study of CD8 T cells in Susac syndrome. The RNA input was 0.5 to 1 ug, and it was reverse transcribed with random hexamers. TCRdb analysed the immunoSEQ multiplex PCR reads with MiXCR anew, one entry per CDR3 protein. The data contain nearly 110,000 distinct CDR3 sequences, roughly 94% of them seen just once; the ten biggest clones take up roughly 0.43%. The sequencing input was CD8+ T cells from PBMCs. The receptors originated from a human donor with Susac syndrome.

This chain connects TRBV4-1 to TRBJ1-5; no definite D call. The CDR3 runs to 17 residues. Germline-derived CDR1 and CDR2 are MGHRA and YSYEKL. The ends were cut back, 4 bases at V and 0 bases at J, with 16 bases in the middle. In DNA form, the CDR3 reads TGCGCCAGCAGCCTTGCGGAGGAGCAATATAGCAATCAGCCCCAGCATTTT. This gives the protein CASSLAEEQYSNQPQHF.

The chain combines TRBV7-9 with TRBJ2-6; the D gene is possibly TRBD2 (5 bases). Germline assignment: CDR1 SEHNR and CDR2 FQNEAQ (reference sequence). The CDR3 is 16 residues long. V shed 5 bases and J shed 5 bases, with 16 bases lying between them. The CDR3 loop is CASSPPGNLRANVLTF. The CDR3 nucleotides read TGTGCCAGCAGCCCCCCCGGGAACTTGAGGGCCAACGTCCTGACTTTC.

The J gene is TRBJ2-5, the V gene TRBV6-5; D gene ambiguous. The ends were cut back, 5 bases at V and 7 bases at J, with 11 bases in the middle. Germline lookup yields CDR1 MNHEY and CDR2 SVGAGI. CDR3 length equals 12 residues. As DNA, the CDR3 is TGTGCCAGCAGTGCCACCTCGGGGACCCAGTACTTC. It encodes CASSATSGTQYF.

V usage is TRBV9 and J usage is TRBJ2-3; D may be TRBD2 (6 bases). Trimming took off 3 bases at V and 1 base at J, with 12 bases between the two ends. There are 15 residues in the CDR3. Germline lookup yields CDR1 SGDLS and CDR2 YYNGEE. The CDR3: CASSAASSGTDTQYF. Here the CDR3 DNA reads TGTGCCAGCAGCGCCGCCTCTAGCGGCACAGATACGCAGTATTTT.

The rearrangement uses TRBV7-9 and TRBJ2-6, with D unresolved. The CDR3 is 14 amino acids. Per the germline V gene, CDR1 is SEHNR and CDR2 is FQNEAQ (reference sequence). With 6 bases removed from V and 4 bases from J, the gap between germline ends came to 10 bases. Here the CDR3 DNA reads TGTGCCAGCAGTTTTGCCAGGGGGGCCAACGTCCTGACTTTC. Translation gives CASSFARGANVLTF. Based on the CDR3 plus reference TRBV7-9 and TRBJ2-6, the full variable domain is DTGVSQNPRHKITKRGQNVTFRCDPISEHNRLYWYRQTLGQGPEFLTYFQNEAQLEKSRLLSDRFSAERPKGSFSTLEIQRTEQGDSAMYLCASSFARGANVLTFGAGSRLTVL.

This clonotype was detected only a few times. V is TRBV2 and J is TRBJ2-5; TRBD1 might be the D (6 bases). The CDR3 consists of 13 residues. Germline V CDR1 and CDR2: SNHLY, FYNNEI. The V end was cut by 4 bases, the J end by 2 bases, with 8 bases between. DNA for the CDR3: TGTGCCAGCAGTGGGACAGTGCAAGAGACCCAGTACTTC. Residues: CASSGTVQETQYF.

This clonotype has just one count. V is TRBV13 and J is TRBJ1-2, with 8 bases that match TRBD1. The CDR3 is 14 amino acids. CDR1 is PRHDT and CDR2 is FYEKMQ in the germline V gene (reference sequence). V lost 5 bases, J lost 6 bases, and 8 bases stayed unmatched. CDR3 bases: TGTGCCAGCAGCCAGAGACAGGGGCCGGATGGCTACACCTTC. Its translation: CASSQRQGPDGYTF.

This chain links TRBV7-9 with TRBJ2-7; a weak D match, TRBD1 (6 bases). CDR3 length: 14 residues. Trimming cost V 4 bases and J 6 bases, with 16 bases left between them. Germline V gives CDR1 SEHNR, CDR2 FQNEAQ (reference sequence). CDR3 sequence: CASSSATGFREQYF. The CDR3 DNA reads as TGTGCCAGCAGCTCGGCCACAGGGTTCCGCGAGCAGTACTTC.

The rearrangement uses TRBV7-8 and TRBJ2-1, with D tentatively TRBD1 (6 bases). Germline values: CDR1 SGHVS, CDR2 FQNEAQ. The length of the CDR3 is 16 residues. Trimming took off 2 bases at V and 4 bases at J, with 15 bases between the two ends. CDR3 residues: CASSLSQGLFYNEQFF. CDR3 nucleotide sequence: TGTGCCAGCAGCTTATCACAGGGTCTCTTTTACAATGAGCAGTTCTTC.

This clonotype was observed a single time. The chain employs TRBV5-8 and TRBJ2-3; TRBD2 matches at 9 bases. From germline, CDR1 is SGHTS and CDR2 YDEGEE. There are 15 residues in the CDR3. Germline trimming cut 1 base from V and 3 bases from J; bases unmatched to any gene: 3. The CDR3 region is CASSLPAGGTDTQYF. The CDR3 bases are TGTGCCAGCAGCTTGCCAGCGGGGGGTACAGATACGCAGTATTTT.

The V gene is TRBV19, the J gene TRBJ2-7; the D gene is possibly TRBD1 (5 bases). V lost 8 bases and J 5 bases, leaving 13 bases between the germline ends. From germline, CDR1 is LNHDA and CDR2 SQIVND (reference sequence). This CDR3 region has 12 residues. The CDR3 DNA reads as TGTGCCAGTTACTACCCCAGGGACGAGCAGTACTTC. Residues: CASYYPRDEQYF.

The chain has TRBV7-2 and TRBJ2-7, with D uncertain. Germline CDR1 reads SGHTA; CDR2 reads FQGNSA. V gave up 2 bases and J gave up 3 bases, with 11 bases separating them. This CDR3 comprises 14 residues. CDR3 sequence reads: CASSLLEHIYEQYF. The DNA for the CDR3 is TGTGCCAGCAGCTTACTCGAACATATCTACGAGCAGTACTTC.

The chain is built from TRBV7-9 and TRBJ1-2; TRBD1 matches at 12 bases. Germline CDR1 reads SEHNR; CDR2 reads FQNEAQ (reference sequence). Unmatched junction bases numbered 9, after V lost 5 bases and J lost 8 bases. This CDR3 comprises 15 residues. The CDR3 nucleotides are TGTGCCAGCAGCGTCTCCGGGACAGGGGGCCGGGGCTACACCTTC. Its translation is CASSVSGTGGRGYTF. The variable domain in full, with the rest retrieved from reference TRBV7-9 and TRBJ1-2, is DTGVSQNPRHKITKRGQNVTFRCDPISEHNRLYWYRQTLGQGPEFLTYFQNEAQLEKSRLLSDRFSAERPKGSFSTLEIQRTEQGDSAMYLCASSVSGTGGRGYTFGSGTRLTVV.

This clonotype was observed once. The V gene is TRBV6-6, the J gene TRBJ1-1; D is perhaps TRBD1 (6 bases). From germline, CDR1 is MNHNY and CDR2 SVGAGI (reference sequence). V dropped 8 bases and J dropped 3 bases, with 16 bases sitting between them. CDR3 length: 14 amino acids. The CDR3 coding sequence is TGTGCCAGCGTAGCCGAAAGGGGGGACACTGAAGCTTTCTTT. Translated: CASVAERGDTEAFF.

This chain joins TRBV12-3 or TRBV12-4 and TRBJ2-2; no clear D. The CDR3 has 11 amino acids. Deletions cut 10 bases from V and 5 bases from J, with 8 bases between. CDR3 loop: CANQKTGELFF. The CDR3 region has the DNA TGTGCCAACCAAAAAACCGGGGAGCTGTTTTTT.

The gene calls are TRBV12-5 and TRBJ1-2; weak D call: TRBD1 (5 bases). Trimming shortened V by 5 bases and J by 8 bases, and 18 bases separated the two germline ends. The CDR3 runs 14 residues. Germline V gives CDR1 LGHNT, CDR2 FRNRAP. The CDR3 loop reads CASGAGGDRQGYTF. The CDR3 nucleotides read TGTGCTAGTGGTGCGGGCGGGGATCGACAGGGCTACACCTTC.

This clonotype has only one observation. The gene calls are TRBV20-1 and TRBJ1-4; weak D call: TRBD1 (6 bases). Trimming took 0 bases from V and 8 from J, leaving 22 bases between them. Germline V gene data show CDR1 as DFQATT and CDR2 as SNEGSKA (reference sequence). This CDR3 contains 17 residues. In DNA, the CDR3 is TGCAGTGCTAGAGATTCAGGTGCGGCCAGGGGATTCGAAAAACTGTTTTTT. This codes for CSARDSGAARGFEKLFF.

The chain is built from TRBV10-3 and TRBJ2-6, with 10 bases that match TRBD1. The V and J ends lost 6 bases and 2 bases, in that order; junction bases with no gene match: 4. Germline loops: CDR1 ENHRY, CDR2 SYGVKD. There are 16 residues in the CDR3. Written as DNA, the CDR3 is TGTGCCATCAGGGGACAGGGGTCGGCTGGGGCCAACGTCCTGACTTTC. Its protein product is CAIRGQGSAGANVLTF.

This clonotype has just one count. The chain couples TRBV21-1 to TRBJ2-1. TRBV21-1 is flagged as a pseudogene. CDR3 length: 13 amino acids. CDR3 nucleotides: TGTGCCAGCAGCAACGGACCGATACGGGAGCAGTTCTTC. Protein sequence: CASSNGPIREQFF.

This clonotype was detected once. The chain couples TRBV9 to TRBJ1-1; D call uncertain. Trimming stripped 0 bases from V and 4 bases from J, with 13 bases between. Germline-derived CDR1 and CDR2 are SGDLS and YYNGEE. This CDR3 contains 15 residues. CDR3 sequence reads: CASSVDGTSLTEAFF. The CDR3 DNA follows: TGTGCCAGCAGCGTAGACGGCACGTCTCTCACTGAAGCTTTCTTT.

The chain recombines TRBV7-9 with TRBJ2-2; TRBD1 might be the D (6 bases). The CDR3 contains 12 residues. Germline values: CDR1 SEHNR, CDR2 FQNEAQ (reference sequence). Trimming stripped 5 bases from V and 9 bases from J, with 10 bases between. The CDR3 protein is CASSHDRRELFF. CDR3 in DNA: TGTGCCAGCAGCCATGACAGGCGGGAGCTGTTTTTT.

This sequence joins TRBV20-1 and TRBJ1-5, with 7 positions matching TRBD1. This CDR3 comprises 16 residues. After removal of 2 bases from V and 1 base from J, the junction contained 8 bases not matched to a gene. Germline lookup yields CDR1 DFQATT and CDR2 SNEGSKA (reference sequence). The CDR3 loop reads CSARNRAGGSNQPQHF. The CDR3 DNA reads TGCAGTGCTAGAAACAGGGCAGGGGGAAGCAATCAGCCCCAGCATTTT.

The rearrangement joins TRBV19 to TRBJ1-1, with TRBD1 matching 7 bases. The CDR3 contains 13 residues. J lost 3 bases, V lost 8 bases, and 6 bases had no gene match. Germline V gene lookup returns CDR1 LNHDA and CDR2 SQIVND (reference sequence). The CDR3 loop is CASGDSRDTEAFF. The CDR3 DNA reads as TGTGCCAGTGGGGACAGTCGGGACACTGAAGCTTTCTTT.

The rearrangement joins TRBV14 to TRBJ2-1; D gene ambiguous. CDR1 and CDR2 (germline): SGHDN, FVKESK. This CDR3 region has 13 residues. V shed 5 bases and J shed 5 bases, with 10 bases lying between them. The CDR3 DNA is TGTGCCAGCAGCGTATACAAGAACAATGAGCAGTTCTTC. Protein product: CASSVYKNNEQFF.

V is TRBV20-1 and J is TRBJ1-3, with 9 nucleotides matching TRBD1. The trim removed 0 bases at V and 3 bases at J, leaving 6 bases unmatched. The CDR3 is 16 amino acids. Germline CDR1 and CDR2: DFQATT and SNEGSKA (reference sequence). The CDR3 loop reads CSARDWGTGSGNTIYF. The CDR3 DNA is TGCAGTGCTAGAGATTGGGGGACAGGGAGTGGAAACACCATATATTTT.

This sequence joins TRBV27 and TRBJ2-7, with 7 bases identical to TRBD1. Germline CDR1 reads MNHEY; CDR2 reads SMNVEV (reference sequence). The CDR3 covers 15 residues. V shed 3 bases, J shed 7 bases, and the junction held 12 bases outside the gene matches. The CDR3 here is CASSLGKTGAREQYF. CDR3 DNA: TGTGCCAGCAGTTTGGGAAAAACAGGGGCGAGGGAGCAGTACTTC.